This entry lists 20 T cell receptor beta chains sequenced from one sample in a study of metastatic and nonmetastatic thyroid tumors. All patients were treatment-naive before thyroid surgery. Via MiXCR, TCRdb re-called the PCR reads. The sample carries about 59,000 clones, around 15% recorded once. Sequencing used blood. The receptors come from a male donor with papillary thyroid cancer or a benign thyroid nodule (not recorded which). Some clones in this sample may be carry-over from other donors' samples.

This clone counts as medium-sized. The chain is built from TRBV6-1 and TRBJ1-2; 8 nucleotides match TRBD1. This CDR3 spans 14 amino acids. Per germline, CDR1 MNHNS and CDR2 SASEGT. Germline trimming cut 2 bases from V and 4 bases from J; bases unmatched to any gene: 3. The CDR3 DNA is TGTGCCAGCAGTGAATTTGGACAGGGCTATGGCTACACCTTC. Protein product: CASSEFGQGYGYTF.

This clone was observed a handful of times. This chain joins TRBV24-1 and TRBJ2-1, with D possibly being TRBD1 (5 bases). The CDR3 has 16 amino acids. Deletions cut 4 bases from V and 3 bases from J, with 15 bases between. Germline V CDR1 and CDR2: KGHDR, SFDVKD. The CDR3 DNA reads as TGTGCCACCAGTGACACCCCACAGGCTAGCTACAATGAGCAGTTCTTC. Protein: CATSDTPQASYNEQFF.

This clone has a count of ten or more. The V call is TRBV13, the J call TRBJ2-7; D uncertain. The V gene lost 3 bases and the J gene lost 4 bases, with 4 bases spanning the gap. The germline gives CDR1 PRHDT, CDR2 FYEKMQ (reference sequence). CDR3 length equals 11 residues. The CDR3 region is CASSFLYEQYF. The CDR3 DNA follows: TGTGCCAGCAGCTTCTTGTACGAGCAGTACTTC.

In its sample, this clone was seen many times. As DNA, the CDR3 is TGTGCCAGCAGTTTCCCTGGACAGGGCGACACTGAAGCTTTCTTT. This sequence encodes CASSFPGQGDTEAFF. The V call is TRBV28, the J call TRBJ1-1; 8 nucleotides agree with TRBD1. With V trimmed by 3 bases and J by 3 bases, 6 bases remained unmatched. Germline CDR1 and CDR2: MDHEN and SYDVKM. The CDR3 is 15 amino acids.

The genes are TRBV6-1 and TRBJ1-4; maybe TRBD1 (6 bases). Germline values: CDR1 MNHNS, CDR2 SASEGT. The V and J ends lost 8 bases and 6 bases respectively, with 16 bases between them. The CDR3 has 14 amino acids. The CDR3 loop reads CASSGVQGHEKLFF. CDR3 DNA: TGTGCCAGCTCGGGGGTACAGGGACATGAAAAACTGTTTTTT.

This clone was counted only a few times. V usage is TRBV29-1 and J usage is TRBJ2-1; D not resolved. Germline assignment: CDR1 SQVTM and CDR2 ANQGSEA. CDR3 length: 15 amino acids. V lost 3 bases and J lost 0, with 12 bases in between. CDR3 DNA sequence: TGCAGCGTTGATGCGTGTTATAGCTCCTACAATGAGCAGTTCTTC. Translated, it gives CSVDACYSSYNEQFF.

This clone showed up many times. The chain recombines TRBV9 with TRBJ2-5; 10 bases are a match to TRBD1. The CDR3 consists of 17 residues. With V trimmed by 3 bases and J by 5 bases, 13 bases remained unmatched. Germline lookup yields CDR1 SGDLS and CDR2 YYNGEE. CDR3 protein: CASSATPVGGQGETQYF. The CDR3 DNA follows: TGTGCCAGCAGCGCCACCCCAGTGGGGGGACAGGGGGAGACCCAGTACTTC.

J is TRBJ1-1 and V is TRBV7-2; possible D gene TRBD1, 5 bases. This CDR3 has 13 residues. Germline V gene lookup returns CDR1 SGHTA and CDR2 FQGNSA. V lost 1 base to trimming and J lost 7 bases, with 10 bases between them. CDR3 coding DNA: TGTGCCAGCAGCTTAGGCAGGGCGGGTGAAGCTTTCTTT. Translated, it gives CASSLGRAGEAFF.

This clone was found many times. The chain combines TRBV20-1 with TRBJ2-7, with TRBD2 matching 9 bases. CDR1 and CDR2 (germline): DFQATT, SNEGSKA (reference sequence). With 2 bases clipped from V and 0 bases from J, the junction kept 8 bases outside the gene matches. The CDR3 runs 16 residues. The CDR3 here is CSARSGTSRGSYEQYF. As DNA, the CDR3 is TGCAGTGCTAGATCCGGGACTAGCAGGGGCTCCTACGAGCAGTACTTC.

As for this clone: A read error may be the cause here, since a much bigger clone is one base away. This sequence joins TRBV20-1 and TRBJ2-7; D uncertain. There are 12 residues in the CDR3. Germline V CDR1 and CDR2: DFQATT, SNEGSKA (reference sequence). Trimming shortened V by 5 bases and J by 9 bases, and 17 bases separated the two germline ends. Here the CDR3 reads CSAQETDTRQYF. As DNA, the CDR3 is TGCAGTGCTCAAGAAACAGATACCAGGCAGTACTTC.

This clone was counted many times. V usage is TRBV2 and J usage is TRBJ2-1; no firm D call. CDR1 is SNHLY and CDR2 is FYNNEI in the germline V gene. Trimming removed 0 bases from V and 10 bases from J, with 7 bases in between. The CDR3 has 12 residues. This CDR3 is CASSEAGVEQFF. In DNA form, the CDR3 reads TGTGCCAGCAGTGAAGCAGGTGTCGAGCAGTTCTTC.

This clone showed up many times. CDR3 bases: TGTGCCAGCAGTTCGGACCTGAATCAGCCCCAGCATTTT. Its translation is CASSSDLNQPQHF. J is TRBJ1-5 and V is TRBV6-1, with D unclear. The length of the CDR3 is 13 residues. V shed 5 bases and J shed 4 bases, with 9 bases lying between them. Germline V CDR1 and CDR2: MNHNS, SASEGT.

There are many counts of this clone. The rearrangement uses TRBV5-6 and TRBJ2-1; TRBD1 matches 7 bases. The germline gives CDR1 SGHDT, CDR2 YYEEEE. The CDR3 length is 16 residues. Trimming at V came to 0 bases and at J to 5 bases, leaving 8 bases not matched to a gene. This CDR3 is CASSLDLGGPHNEQFF. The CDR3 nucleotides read TGTGCCAGCAGCTTGGACCTAGGGGGCCCCCACAATGAGCAGTTCTTC.

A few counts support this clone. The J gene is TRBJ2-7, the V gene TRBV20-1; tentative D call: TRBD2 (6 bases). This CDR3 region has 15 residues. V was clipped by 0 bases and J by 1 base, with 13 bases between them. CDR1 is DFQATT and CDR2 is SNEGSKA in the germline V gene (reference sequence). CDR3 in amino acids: CSARDLAGRSYEQYF. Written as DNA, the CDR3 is TGCAGTGCTAGAGATCTCGCAGGGAGGTCCTACGAGCAGTACTTC.

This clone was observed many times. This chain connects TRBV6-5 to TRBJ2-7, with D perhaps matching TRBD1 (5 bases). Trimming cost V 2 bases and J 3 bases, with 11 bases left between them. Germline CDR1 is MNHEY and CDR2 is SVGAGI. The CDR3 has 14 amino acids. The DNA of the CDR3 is TGTGCCAGCAGTTACACCCAGACAGTCTACGAGCAGTACGTC. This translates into CASSYTQTVYEQYV.

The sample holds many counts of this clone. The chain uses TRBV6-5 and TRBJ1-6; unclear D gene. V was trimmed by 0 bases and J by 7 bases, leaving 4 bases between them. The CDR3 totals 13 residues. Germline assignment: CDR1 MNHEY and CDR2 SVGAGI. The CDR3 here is CASSYSMNSPLHF. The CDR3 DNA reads TGTGCCAGCAGTTACTCGATGAATTCACCCCTCCACTTT.

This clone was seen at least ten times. Written as DNA, the CDR3 is TGTGCCAGCAGTCGACAGGGGGACCTCCACACTGAAGCTTTCTTT. It translates to CASSRQGDLHTEAFF. This rearrangement joins TRBV28 to TRBJ1-1; the match to TRBD1 covers 9 bases. CDR1 is MDHEN, CDR2 SYDVKM, per germline. V shed 5 bases and J 3 bases; nucleotides not matched to a gene: 7. This CDR3 has 15 residues.

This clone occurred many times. The CDR3: CASSQDVSAGGWNEQFF. The DNA for the CDR3 is TGTGCCAGCAGCCAAGACGTAAGCGCAGGAGGGTGGAATGAGCAGTTCTTC. This chain connects TRBV4-2 to TRBJ2-1, with D maybe TRBD2 (6 bases). The germline CDR1 and CDR2 sequences are LGHNA and YNFKEQ. The V end lost 0 bases, the J end lost 7 bases, and 19 bases lay between the germline ends. The CDR3 length is 17 residues.

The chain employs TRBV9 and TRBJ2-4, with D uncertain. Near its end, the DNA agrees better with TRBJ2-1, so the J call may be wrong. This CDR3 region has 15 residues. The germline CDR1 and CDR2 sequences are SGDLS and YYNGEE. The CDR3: CASSVGMVSYNEQFF. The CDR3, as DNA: TGTGCCAGCAGCGTAGGGATGGTATCCTACAATGAGCAGTTCTTC.

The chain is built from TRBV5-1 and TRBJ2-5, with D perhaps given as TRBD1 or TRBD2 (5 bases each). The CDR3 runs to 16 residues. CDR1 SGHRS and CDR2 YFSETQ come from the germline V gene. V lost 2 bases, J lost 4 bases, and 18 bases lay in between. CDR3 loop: CASSFSIGTSAETQYF. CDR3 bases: TGCGCCAGCAGCTTCTCCATCGGGACCTCTGCAGAGACCCAGTACTTC.